A selection of T cell receptor beta chains follows, all from one sample in a study of naive and memory T cell subsets. One entry per CDR3 protein, called by TCRdb with MiXCR from the UMI-ligation and nested PCR reads. The sample includes tens of thousands of distinct CDR3 sequences, approximately 10% of them seen just once. Sequences were obtained from naive CD4+ T cells from blood. These TCRs come from a human donor in good health. Each CDR3 is given with its conserved first and last residue. Fields, in order: V gene, J gene, CDR3 protein.

v_gene: TRBV24-1; j_gene: TRBJ2-7; CDR3aa: CATPSASSYEQYF
v_gene: TRBV14; j_gene: TRBJ1-6; CDR3aa: CASSPYRAESPLHF
v_gene: TRBV13; j_gene: TRBJ2-2; CDR3aa: CASSLFRERGPAGELFF
v_gene: TRBV20-1; j_gene: TRBJ1-5; CDR3aa: CSAVRGPNQPQHF
v_gene: TRBV12-3/TRBV12-4; j_gene: TRBJ1-5; CDR3aa: CASTLGLSNQPQHF
v_gene: TRBV6-2/TRBV6-3; j_gene: TRBJ2-3; CDR3aa: CTSSGRVADTQYF
v_gene: TRBV10-3; j_gene: TRBJ1-6; CDR3aa: CAISESPTGDNSPLHF
v_gene: TRBV6-2/TRBV6-3; j_gene: TRBJ2-7; CDR3aa: CASGPSGQGPSEQYF
v_gene: TRBV5-5; j_gene: TRBJ2-1; CDR3aa: CASSLSTSPYNEQFF
v_gene: TRBV19; j_gene: TRBJ2-1; CDR3aa: CASRAASGGEQFF
v_gene: TRBV29-1; j_gene: TRBJ2-1; CDR3aa: CSVYVRGRGKGYNEQFF
v_gene: TRBV7-2; j_gene: TRBJ2-1; CDR3aa: CASSLEASGRHEQFF
v_gene: TRBV5-3; j_gene: TRBJ2-1; CDR3aa: CARSCDYDEQFF
v_gene: TRBV9; j_gene: TRBJ1-2; CDR3aa: CASSRGWTAYGYTF
v_gene: TRBV24-1; j_gene: TRBJ2-1; CDR3aa: CATRPNREGGNEQFF
v_gene: TRBV5-1; j_gene: TRBJ2-1; CDR3aa: CASSLNNEQFF
v_gene: TRBV6-2/TRBV6-3; j_gene: TRBJ1-6; CDR3aa: CASSRGRRGSPLHF
v_gene: TRBV7-2; j_gene: TRBJ2-3; CDR3aa: CASSLRPRVGTDTQYF
v_gene: TRBV28; j_gene: TRBJ1-6; CDR3aa: CASRRGPNSPLHF
v_gene: TRBV7-2; j_gene: TRBJ2-3; CDR3aa: CASSKGGRTDTQYF
v_gene: TRBV5-5; j_gene: TRBJ1-5; CDR3aa: CASTTSVSGPQHF
v_gene: TRBV10-3; j_gene: TRBJ2-7; CDR3aa: CAISGGLAGYEQYF
v_gene: TRBV20-1; j_gene: TRBJ2-7; CDR3aa: CSARWRGQGPYEQYF
v_gene: TRBV3-1; j_gene: TRBJ1-1; CDR3aa: CASSQWGLRTEAFF
v_gene: TRBV20-1; j_gene: TRBJ1-5; CDR3aa: CSAREEGTVGNQPQHF
v_gene: TRBV4-2; j_gene: TRBJ2-3; CDR3aa: CASSQGVDTQYF
v_gene: TRBV14; j_gene: TRBJ2-1; CDR3aa: CASSQVDMGRNNEQFF
v_gene: TRBV10-3; j_gene: TRBJ1-1; CDR3aa: CAISRKPQGDTEAFF
v_gene: TRBV7-8; j_gene: TRBJ1-5; CDR3aa: CASSLERYGNQPQHF
v_gene: TRBV7-2; j_gene: TRBJ2-3; CDR3aa: CASSLSMSTDTQYF
v_gene: TRBV6-5; j_gene: TRBJ2-3; CDR3aa: CASRPGWSTDTQYF
v_gene: TRBV30; j_gene: TRBJ2-7; CDR3aa: CAWSVRRRGIPYEQYF
v_gene: TRBV6-2/TRBV6-3; j_gene: TRBJ2-5; CDR3aa: CASRSTGRQTQYF
v_gene: TRBV28; j_gene: TRBJ1-2; CDR3aa: CASRGNRYGYTF
v_gene: TRBV7-3; j_gene: TRBJ2-1; CDR3aa: CASSRVPYNEQFF
v_gene: TRBV20-1; j_gene: TRBJ2-2; CDR3aa: CSAGSGGNTGELFF
v_gene: TRBV2; j_gene: TRBJ2-3; CDR3aa: CASSETWGGRDTQYF
v_gene: TRBV4-2; j_gene: TRBJ2-7; CDR3aa: CASSPRTSGGPSGHEQYF
v_gene: TRBV3-1; j_gene: TRBJ2-7; CDR3aa: CASSHRGYEQYF
v_gene: TRBV29-1; j_gene: TRBJ1-2; CDR3aa: CSVDEDRIGGYTF
v_gene: TRBV6-2/TRBV6-3; j_gene: TRBJ2-1; CDR3aa: CASSDPPNSYNEQFF
v_gene: TRBV29-1; j_gene: TRBJ2-7; CDR3aa: CSVDSGISYEQYF
v_gene: TRBV2; j_gene: TRBJ2-1; CDR3aa: CASRVTYSSYNEQFF
v_gene: TRBV29-1; j_gene: TRBJ2-7; CDR3aa: CSVERQGNYEQYF
v_gene: TRBV7-2; j_gene: TRBJ2-7; CDR3aa: CASGLGGLYEQYF
v_gene: TRBV6-6; j_gene: TRBJ2-3; CDR3aa: CASSLGGRATDTQYF
v_gene: TRBV28; j_gene: TRBJ1-1; CDR3aa: CASIAGGLVNTEAFF
v_gene: TRBV7-8; j_gene: TRBJ2-5; CDR3aa: CASSLRGQGGKTQYF
v_gene: TRBV20-1; j_gene: TRBJ2-7; CDR3aa: CSASFSGRIVHEQYF
v_gene: TRBV14; j_gene: TRBJ1-5; CDR3aa: CASSLPHDRPCGPQHF
v_gene: TRBV19; j_gene: TRBJ2-1; CDR3aa: CASSPVRGVAEQFF